Below are 16 T cell receptor beta chains sequenced from a single sample in a study of cytomegalovirus exposure and HLA in healthy donors. It was with 60 Vbeta and 13 Jbeta primers that the PCR ran. Only in-frame clones appear in the TCRdb table, and some are missing; sequencing was by immunoSEQ multiplex PCR. The sample contains about 130,000 clones, around 70% of which appear only once. Sequencing input: PBMCs. Source of these receptors: a woman aged 40-49 years in good health and CMV-seropositive.

The chain joins TRBV19 to TRBJ2-2; 8 nucleotides align to TRBD2. The CDR3 covers 17 residues. The V segment lost 3 bases and the J segment 3 bases; nucleotides outside the gene matches: 9. The germline gives CDR1 LNHDA, CDR2 SQIVND (reference sequence). CDR3 region: CASSITSGSVDTGELFF. For the CDR3, the DNA is TGTGCCAGTAGTATCACAAGCGGGAGCGTGGACACCGGGGAGCTGTTTTTT.

The chain links TRBV11-2 to TRBJ2-5, with 15 bases matching TRBD2. Trimming took 5 bases from V and 5 from J; bases not matched to a gene: 15. The CDR3 has 19 amino acids. Germline V CDR1 and CDR2: SGHAT, FQNNGV. In DNA, the CDR3 is TGTGCCAGCAGCCAATTGGGGGGTGGGACTAGCGGGGGGCGGGAGACCCAGTACTTC. This encodes CASSQLGGGTSGGRETQYF.

The chain recombines TRBV10-3 with TRBJ2-5, with a tentative D call TRBD2 (6 bases). Trimming stripped 2 bases from V and 1 base from J, with 14 bases between. The CDR3 loop spans 16 amino acids. Germline loops: CDR1 ENHRY, CDR2 SYGVKD. CDR3 region: CAISEGSGGAQETQYF. The CDR3 DNA reads as TGTGCCATCAGTGAGGGGTCGGGCGGGGCCCAAGAGACCCAGTACTTC.

CDR3 coding DNA: TGTGCCAGCAGCTGGAGGAACTATGGCTACACCTTC. Encoded protein: CASSWRNYGYTF. The genes are TRBV11-2 and TRBJ1-2; D is ambiguous. Per the germline V gene, CDR1 is SGHAT and CDR2 is FQNNGV. The CDR3 spans 12 residues. V lost 4 bases and J lost 2, with 5 bases in between.

The chain couples TRBV18 to TRBJ1-2, with D maybe TRBD1 (6 bases). The germline V gene has CDR1 KGHSH and CDR2 LQKENI. The CDR3 runs to 16 residues. Trimming stripped 3 bases from V and 0 bases from J, with 14 bases between. In DNA, the CDR3 is TGTGCCAGCTCACCCTGGACAGACGATGCTAACTATGGCTACACCTTC. Translated, it gives CASSPWTDDANYGYTF.

The V gene is TRBV2, the J gene TRBJ2-3; 8 nucleotides agree with TRBD1. Germline-derived CDR1 and CDR2 are SNHLY and FYNNEI. After removal of 4 bases from V and 1 base from J, the junction contained 4 bases not matched to a gene. The CDR3 runs 15 residues. Written as DNA, the CDR3 is TGTGCCAGCAGTGCGGAACAGGGGGGCACAGATACGCAGTATTTT. Its protein is CASSAEQGGTDTQYF.

This clone was counted only a few times. The chain carries TRBV5-1 and TRBJ1-2; 7 bases line up with TRBD1. V trimming: 0 bases; J trimming: 5 bases; junction bases outside the gene matches: 4. Germline-derived CDR1 and CDR2 are SGHRS and YFSETQ. This CDR3 region has 14 residues. CDR3 loop: CASSLGGQIYGYTF. DNA of the CDR3: TGCGCCAGCAGCTTGGGGGGACAGATTTATGGCTACACCTTC.

The chain recombines TRBV4-3 with TRBJ1-2, with D possibly matching TRBD1 (5 bases). Trimming shortened V by 4 bases and J by 6 bases, and 18 bases separated the two germline ends. This CDR3 contains 15 residues. Germline V CDR1 and CDR2: LGHNA, YSLEER. The DNA for the CDR3 is TGCGCCAGCAGCCGGTCTCCAGGGCCTTTCGATGGCTACACCTTC. It is translated as CASSRSPGPFDGYTF.

V and J are TRBV5-1 and TRBJ1-2; 9 bases line up with TRBD1. Germline lookup yields CDR1 SGHRS and CDR2 YFSETQ. CDR3 length equals 14 residues. The trim removed 0 bases at V and 4 bases at J, leaving 1 base unmatched. CDR3 loop: CASSLGTGVYGYTF. CDR3 coding DNA: TGCGCCAGCAGCTTGGGGACAGGGGTCTATGGCTACACCTTC.

This clone was observed a few times. This chain connects TRBV28 to TRBJ1-1; D gene uncertain. The V end was cut by 3 bases, the J end by 1 base, with 15 bases between. The CDR3 has 16 amino acids. Germline CDR1 and CDR2: MDHEN and SYDVKM. As DNA, the CDR3 is TGTGCCAGCAGTTTGAGTGGGCCGAGTCCGAACACTGAAGCTTTCTTT. Translation gives CASSLSGPSPNTEAFF.

The DNA for the CDR3 is TGTGCCAGCAGTTTTGGGGGGGACAGGGGGATTGTTGAGCAGTTCTTC. Amino acid sequence: CASSFGGDRGIVEQFF. The chain combines TRBV28 with TRBJ2-1; 11 bases line up with TRBD1. V shed 3 bases and J 9 bases; nucleotides not matched to a gene: 10. The CDR3 is made up of 16 amino acids. CDR1 MDHEN and CDR2 SYDVKM come from the germline V gene.

This chain uses TRBV9 with TRBJ1-2; 7 nucleotides align to TRBD1. The CDR3 is 12 residues long. Looked up from germline, CDR1 is SGDLS and CDR2 is YYNGEE. V dropped 2 bases and J dropped 13; count of bases not matched to a gene: 8. CDR3 amino acids: CASSVGQRGITF. CDR3 bases: TGTGCCAGCAGCGTGGGACAGAGGGGGATCACCTTC. The complete variable domain, with remaining parts taken from reference TRBV9 and TRBJ1-2, reads DSGVTQTPKHLITATGQRVTLRCSPRSGDLSVYWYQQSLDQGLQFLIQYYNGEERAKGNILERFSAQQFPDLHSELNLSSLELGDSALYFCASSVGQRGITFGSGTRLTVV.

The chain combines TRBV6-5 with TRBJ2-7; a possible D gene is TRBD1 (5 bases). V lost 0 bases, J lost 0 bases, and 12 bases lay in between. The CDR3 is 16 residues long. CDR1 and CDR2 (germline): MNHEY, SVGAGI. The CDR3 nucleotides read TGTGCCAGCAGTTACTCGTTTGGGGCGATCTCCTACGAGCAGTACTTC. Its translation: CASSYSFGAISYEQYF.

The V gene is TRBV5-1, the J gene TRBJ1-2, with a weak D call TRBD1 (5 bases). The CDR3 is made up of 15 amino acids. The V gene lost 3 bases and the J gene lost 1 base, with 13 bases spanning the gap. The germline CDR1 and CDR2 sequences are SGHRS and YFSETQ. As DNA, the CDR3 is TGCGCCAGCAGCTCGCCAGACAGATTTAACTATGGCTACACCTTC. This sequence encodes CASSSPDRFNYGYTF.

The chain combines TRBV5-1 with TRBJ2-3; 14 bases map to TRBD2. V was clipped by 3 bases and J by 0 bases; unmatched bases: 9. This CDR3 has 19 amino acids. Germline CDR1 is SGHRS and CDR2 is YFSETQ. CDR3 loop: CASSSGLAGASTSTDTQYF. CDR3 in DNA: TGCGCCAGCAGCTCGGGACTAGCGGGGGCCTCCACTAGCACAGATACGCAGTATTTT.

This clone has a handful of counts. The J gene is TRBJ1-6, the V gene TRBV9; TRBD1 matches at 8 bases. The trim removed 4 bases at V and 0 bases at J, leaving 12 bases unmatched. Germline loops: CDR1 SGDLS, CDR2 YYNGEE. The CDR3 loop spans 19 amino acids. CDR3 in DNA: TGTGCCAGCAGCCCCCGGGGAGACCAGGGGGCCTCCTATAATTCACCCCTCCACTTT. This codes for CASSPRGDQGASYNSPLHF.